The TCR beta chain under discussion was sequenced for a study of technical replicates of blood from a few donors. Repertoires were generated with immunoSEQ multiplex PCR, while TCRdb's copy carries only in-frame clones and drops some. The sample has 25,000 to 40,000 clones, around 94% seen once; the top ten hold around 3.9%. The CDR3 contains 13 residues. The V end lost 0 bases, the J end lost 7 bases, and 12 bases lay between the germline ends. Germline CDR1 GTSNPN, CDR2 SVGIG (reference sequence). The sequenced sample was PBMCs. This chain connects TRBV30 to TRBJ1-2; D is perhaps TRBD1 (5 bases). The receptor comes from a human donor in good health. Some clones in this sample may be carry-over from other donors' samples. DNA of the CDR3: TGTGCCTGGAGTGTAGGTCAGGGTTTTGGCTACACCTTC. Protein product: CAWSVGQGFGYTF.